What follows are 21 T cell receptor beta chains derived from one specimen sequenced in a study of cytomegalovirus exposure and HLA in healthy donors (dated by TCRdb to between 2016 and 2019). Library preparation was by the immunoSEQ multiplex PCR assay. A mixture of 60 forward primers for TCR Vbeta segments and 13 reverse primers for TCR Jbeta segments was used in the multiplex PCR. TCRdb stores this immuneACCESS table with in-frame sequences only. Part of the clones is absent; in the studies checked, under half of the shortfall reflects unresolved V genes, and no reason is known for the rest. The sample table holds under 150,000 clones, of which around four fifths were seen once. 1% to 1.5% of the sample lies in the top ten. The sequencing input was PBMCs. These receptors came from a male donor in good health and CMV-seropositive.

The rearrangement joins TRBV10-1 to TRBJ2-3, with no clear D. The CDR3 sequence is 15 residues long. CDR1 is WNHNN and CDR2 is SYGVQD in the germline V gene (reference sequence). V was clipped by 2 bases and J by 3 bases, with 12 bases between them. The CDR3 DNA reads TGCGCCAGCAGTGAGACGGAGTGTGGGACAGATACGCAGTATTTT. Protein: CASSETECGTDTQYF.

This chain connects TRBV5-4 to TRBJ2-4; 10 positions match TRBD2. This CDR3 has 17 amino acids. Germline values: CDR1 SGHNT, CDR2 YYREEE (reference sequence). V dropped 0 bases and J dropped 3; count of bases not matched to a gene: 6. CDR3 sequence: CASSLGDLAGVKNIQYF. The CDR3 coding sequence is TGTGCCAGCAGCTTGGGCGACCTAGCGGGAGTCAAAAACATTCAGTACTTC.

The V and J genes are TRBV30 and TRBJ1-3; TRBD1 might be the D (5 bases). The CDR3 covers 13 residues. Trimming pared 1 base from V and 4 bases from J, leaving 8 bases between. Germline V CDR1 and CDR2: GTSNPN, SVGIG (reference sequence). CDR3 coding DNA: TGTGCCTGGAGTGATACAGGCGGAAACACCATATATTTT. It specifies CAWSDTGGNTIYF.

The rearrangement links TRBV7-9 to TRBJ2-1, with 9 bases identical to TRBD1. This CDR3 is 16 amino acids long. The V gene's germline CDR1 is SEHNR and CDR2 FQNEAQ (reference sequence). Trimming removed 7 bases from V and 4 bases from J; junction bases left unmatched: 11. CDR3 coding DNA: TGTGCCAGCACTACTACAGGGGGCCACGTTTACAATGAGCAGTTCTTC. This encodes CASTTTGGHVYNEQFF.

The chain employs TRBV4-1 and TRBJ2-7; 7 nucleotides match TRBD1. Trimming cost V 4 bases and J 2 bases; bases outside gene matches: 11. The CDR3 runs to 16 residues. From germline, CDR1 is MGHRA and CDR2 YSYEKL. CDR3 nucleotide sequence: TGCGCCAGCAGCCCTCGGCCGGGACAGCTTCCCTACGAGCAGTACTTC. It codes for CASSPRPGQLPYEQYF.

This chain connects TRBV7-6 to TRBJ2-5, with 7 nucleotides matching TRBD1. The J call is doubtful: the DNA matches TRBJ2-7 better. The CDR3 has 15 residues. Germline values: CDR1 SGHVS, CDR2 FNYEAQ. CDR3 sequence reads: CASSSQTGITYEQYF. In nucleotides, the CDR3 is TGTGCCAGCAGCTCTCAGACAGGGATAACCTACGAGCAGTACTTC.

The V and J genes are TRBV6-1 and TRBJ1-3, with 7 bases that match TRBD1. The CDR3 is 12 residues long. Per germline, CDR1 MNHNS and CDR2 SASEGT. V was clipped by 10 bases and J by 2 bases; unmatched bases: 2. In DNA, the CDR3 is TGTGCCATCCAGGGGGCTGGAAACACCATATATTTT. It translates to CAIQGAGNTIYF.

The CDR3 nucleotides are TGTGCCAGCACAGGGACAGGGAGCACCGGGGAGCTGTTTTTT. It is translated as CASTGTGSTGELFF. V gene TRBV13 combines with J gene TRBJ2-2, with 9 positions matching TRBD1. Germline V lookup: CDR1 PRHDT, CDR2 FYEKMQ (reference sequence). This CDR3 has 14 amino acids. After removal of 7 bases from V and 4 bases from J, the junction contained 4 bases not matched to a gene.

There are a few counts of this clone. The chain recombines TRBV6-5 with TRBJ1-1, with no clear D. V shed 2 bases and J shed 3 bases, with 13 bases lying between them. The CDR3 consists of 15 residues. CDR1 and CDR2 from the germline V gene are MNHEY and SVGAGI. In nucleotides, the CDR3 is TGTGCCAGCAGTTACCGCTCGGGGATACACACTGAAGCTTTCTTT. This translates into CASSYRSGIHTEAFF.

The chain couples TRBV15 to TRBJ2-5, with D uncertain. V was shortened by 1 base and J by 5 bases, with 8 bases between the two germline ends. Germline CDR1 and CDR2: LNHNV and YYDKDF (reference sequence). The CDR3 runs 13 residues. CDR3 DNA sequence: TGTGCCACCAGCAGAGGTTATCCGGAGACCCAGTACTTC. Translation gives CATSRGYPETQYF.

The rearrangement links TRBV19 to TRBJ2-2, with 7 positions matching TRBD1. This CDR3 is built from 12 residues. Germline CDR1 and CDR2: LNHDA and SQIVND (reference sequence). Trimming removed 10 bases from V and 7 bases from J; junction bases left unmatched: 6. This chain's CDR3 is CATRQGFGELFF. As DNA, the CDR3 is TGTGCCACACGACAGGGCTTCGGGGAGCTGTTTTTT.

This chain connects TRBV9 to TRBJ2-1, with D possibly TRBD1 on 6 matching bases. Germline CDR1 SGDLS, CDR2 YYNGEE. The germline V and J ends were trimmed by 0 bases and 8 bases, with 18 bases remaining between them. CDR3 length: 16 amino acids. The CDR3 DNA is TGTGCCAGCAGCGTAGAGTTGGTAGCCAGGGGACATGAGCAGTTCTTC. Its translation: CASSVELVARGHEQFF.

This chain joins TRBV6-1 and TRBJ1-2; 7 bases line up with TRBD1. The V and J ends lost 7 bases and 8 bases, in that order; junction bases with no gene match: 10. The CDR3 extends over 13 amino acids. CDR1 is MNHNS, CDR2 SASEGT, per germline. CDR3 protein: CASNPTGQGGYTF. Written as DNA, the CDR3 is TGTGCCAGCAACCCGACAGGGCAGGGCGGCTACACCTTC.

CDR3 protein: CASSFEFDTQYF. Here the CDR3 DNA reads TGCGCCAGCAGCTTCGAGTTTGATACGCAGTATTTT. V is TRBV5-1 and J is TRBJ2-3; D is uncertain. This CDR3 region has 12 residues. The germline V gene has CDR1 SGHRS and CDR2 YFSETQ. V lost 2 bases to trimming and J lost 6 bases, with 7 bases between them.

The chain carries TRBV4-1 and TRBJ1-1; the D is unclear. CDR1 MGHRA and CDR2 YSYEKL come from the germline V gene. Trimming shortened V by 4 bases and J by 2 bases, and 14 bases separated the two germline ends. This CDR3 is built from 15 residues. The CDR3 is CASSRSGTANTEAFF. CDR3 nucleotides: TGCGCCAGCAGCCGAAGCGGAACAGCTAACACTGAAGCTTTCTTT.

This clone was counted a single time. The genes are TRBV12-2 and TRBJ2-7; TRBD2, as called in the table, went unchecked against the DNA. TRBV12-2 has pseudogene status. This CDR3 spans 15 amino acids. The CDR3 coding sequence is TGTGCAAGTCGCTGTCCCCTGGGACTGATCTACGAGCAGTACTTC. This gives the protein CASRCPLGLIYEQYF.

This clone has only a few counts. The chain combines TRBV7-9 with TRBJ1-4; a possible D gene is TRBD1 (5 bases). Germline CDR1 SEHNR, CDR2 FQNEAQ (reference sequence). V was cut by 4 bases and J by 1 base, with 13 bases left in between. This CDR3 comprises 16 residues. As DNA, the CDR3 is TGTGCCAGCAGCTCCAACAGAAGGGGAACTAATGAAAAACTGTTTTTT. Amino acids: CASSSNRRGTNEKLFF.

V is TRBV5-1 and J is TRBJ2-1; 10 bases map to TRBD1. Germline CDR1 reads SGHRS; CDR2 reads YFSETQ. V lost 7 bases, J lost 7 bases, and 8 bases stayed unmatched. CDR3 length equals 14 residues. For the CDR3, the DNA is TGCGCCAGCCAGTGGGACAGGGGAGCGAATGAGCAGTTCTTC. Its protein is CASQWDRGANEQFF.

This sequence joins TRBV6-1 and TRBJ2-4, with 7 nucleotides matching TRBD2. The germline V gene encodes CDR1 MNHNS and CDR2 SASEGT. Losses at the gene ends were 1 base for V and 11 bases for J; bases not matched to a gene: 5. This CDR3 region has 13 residues. CDR3 protein: CASSEERGTVQYF. CDR3 coding DNA: TGTGCCAGCAGTGAAGAGCGGGGTACCGTTCAGTACTTC.

The chain employs TRBV9 and TRBJ2-7, with a tentative D call TRBD1 (6 bases). The CDR3 spans 12 residues. Looked up from germline, CDR1 is SGDLS and CDR2 is YYNGEE. Trimming stripped 3 bases from V and 6 bases from J, with 10 bases between. The CDR3 nucleotides read TGTGCCAGCAGCGATACAGGGACCGAGCAGTACTTC. Translation: CASSDTGTEQYF.

For the CDR3, the DNA is TGTGCCAGCAGTTACTCTCGAGGCGGGGGGGCCACTGAGCAGTTCTTC. Translating gives CASSYSRGGGATEQFF. V and J are TRBV6-6 and TRBJ2-1; 9 positions match TRBD2. Germline CDR1 is MNHNY and CDR2 is SVGAGI (reference sequence). The CDR3 sequence is 16 residues long. With 0 bases clipped from V and 9 bases from J, the junction kept 9 bases outside the gene matches.